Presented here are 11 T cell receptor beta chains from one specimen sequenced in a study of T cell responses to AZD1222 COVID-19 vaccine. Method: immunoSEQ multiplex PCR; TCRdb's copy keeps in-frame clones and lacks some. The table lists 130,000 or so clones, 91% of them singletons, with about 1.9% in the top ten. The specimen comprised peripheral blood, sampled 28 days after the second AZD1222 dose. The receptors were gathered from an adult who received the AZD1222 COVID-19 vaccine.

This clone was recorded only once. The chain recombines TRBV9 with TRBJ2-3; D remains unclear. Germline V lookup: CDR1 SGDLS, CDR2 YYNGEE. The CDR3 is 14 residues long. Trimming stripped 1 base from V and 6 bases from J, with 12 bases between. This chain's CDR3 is CASSVRSTGDTQYF. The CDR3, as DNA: TGTGCCAGCAGCGTAAGGTCGACCGGGGATACGCAGTATTTT.

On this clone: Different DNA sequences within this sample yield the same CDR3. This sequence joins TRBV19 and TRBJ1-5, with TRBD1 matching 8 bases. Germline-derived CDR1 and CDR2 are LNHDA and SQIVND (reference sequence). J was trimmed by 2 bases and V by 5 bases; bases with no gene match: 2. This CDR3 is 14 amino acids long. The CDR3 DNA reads TGTGCCAGTAGTCTGACAGGGGGCAATCAGCCCCAGCATTTT. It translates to CASSLTGGNQPQHF. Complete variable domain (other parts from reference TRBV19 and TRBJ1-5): DGGITQSPKYLFRKEGQNVTLSCEQNLNHDAMYWYRQDPGQGLRLIYYSQIVNDFQKGDIAEGYSVSREKKESFPLTVTSAQKNPTAFYLCASSLTGGNQPQHFGDGTRLSIL.

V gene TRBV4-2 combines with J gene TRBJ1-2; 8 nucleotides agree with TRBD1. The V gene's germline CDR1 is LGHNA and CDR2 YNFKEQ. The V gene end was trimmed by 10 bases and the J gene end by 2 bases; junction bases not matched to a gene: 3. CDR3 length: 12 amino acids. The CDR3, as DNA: TGTGCCATCGGGGACAGGAACTATGGCTACACCTTC. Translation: CAIGDRNYGYTF.

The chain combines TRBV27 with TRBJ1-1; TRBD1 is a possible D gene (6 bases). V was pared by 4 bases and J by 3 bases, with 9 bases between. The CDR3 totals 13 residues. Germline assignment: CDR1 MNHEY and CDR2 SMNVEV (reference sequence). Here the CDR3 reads CASSYYRDTEAFF. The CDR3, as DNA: TGTGCCAGCAGTTACTACAGGGACACTGAAGCTTTCTTT.

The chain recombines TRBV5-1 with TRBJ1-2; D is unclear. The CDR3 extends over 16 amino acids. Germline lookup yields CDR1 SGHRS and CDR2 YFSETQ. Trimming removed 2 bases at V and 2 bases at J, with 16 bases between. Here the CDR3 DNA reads TGCGCCAGCAGCTTTAGGCGGGCCCCGGGCAACTATGGCTACACCTTC. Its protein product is CASSFRRAPGNYGYTF. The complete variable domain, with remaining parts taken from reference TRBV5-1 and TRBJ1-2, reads KAGVTQTPRYLIKTRGQQVTLSCSPISGHRSVSWYQQTPGQGLQFLFEYFSETQRNKGNFPGRFSGRQFSNSRSEMNVSTLELGDSALYLCASSFRRAPGNYGYTFGSGTRLTVV.

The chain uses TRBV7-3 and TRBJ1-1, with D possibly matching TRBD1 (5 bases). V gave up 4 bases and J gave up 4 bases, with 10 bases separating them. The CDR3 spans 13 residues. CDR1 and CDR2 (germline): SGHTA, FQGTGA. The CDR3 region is CASSSLGVTEAFF. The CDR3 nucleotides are TGTGCCAGCAGCTCCCTAGGGGTCACTGAAGCTTTCTTT.

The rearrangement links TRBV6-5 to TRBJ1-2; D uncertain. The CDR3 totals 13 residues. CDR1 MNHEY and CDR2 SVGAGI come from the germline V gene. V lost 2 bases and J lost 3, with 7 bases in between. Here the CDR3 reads CASSYGLDYGYTF. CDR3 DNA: TGTGCCAGCAGTTACGGGCTAGACTATGGCTACACCTTC.

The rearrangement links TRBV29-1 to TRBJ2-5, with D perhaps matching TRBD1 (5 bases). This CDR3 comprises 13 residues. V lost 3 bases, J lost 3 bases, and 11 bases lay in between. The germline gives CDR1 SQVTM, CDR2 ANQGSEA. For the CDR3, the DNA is TGCAGCGTTGAGGGTAGGGGTGAAGAGACCCAGTACTTC. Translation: CSVEGRGEETQYF.

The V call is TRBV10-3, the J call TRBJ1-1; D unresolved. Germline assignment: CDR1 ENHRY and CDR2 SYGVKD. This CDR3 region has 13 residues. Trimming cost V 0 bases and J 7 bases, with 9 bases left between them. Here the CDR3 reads CAISESGRNEAFF. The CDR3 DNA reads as TGTGCCATCAGTGAGTCCGGACGGAATGAAGCTTTCTTT.

CDR3 loop: CASSSRTSGGSSYNEQFF. The CDR3 bases are TGTGCCAGCAGCTCCCGGACTAGCGGGGGGTCTTCCTACAATGAGCAGTTCTTC. The rearrangement links TRBV9 to TRBJ2-1; TRBD2 matches 14 bases. CDR1 SGDLS and CDR2 YYNGEE come from the germline V gene. The junction had 7 bases not matched to a gene; V was cut back by 4 bases and J by 1 base. This CDR3 is built from 18 residues.

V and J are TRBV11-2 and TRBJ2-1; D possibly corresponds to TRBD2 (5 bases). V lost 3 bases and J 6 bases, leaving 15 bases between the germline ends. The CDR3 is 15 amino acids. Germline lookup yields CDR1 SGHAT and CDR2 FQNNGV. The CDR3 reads CASSLNLASSNEQFF. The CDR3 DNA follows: TGTGCCAGCAGCTTGAACCTAGCTTCCAGCAATGAGCAGTTCTTC.